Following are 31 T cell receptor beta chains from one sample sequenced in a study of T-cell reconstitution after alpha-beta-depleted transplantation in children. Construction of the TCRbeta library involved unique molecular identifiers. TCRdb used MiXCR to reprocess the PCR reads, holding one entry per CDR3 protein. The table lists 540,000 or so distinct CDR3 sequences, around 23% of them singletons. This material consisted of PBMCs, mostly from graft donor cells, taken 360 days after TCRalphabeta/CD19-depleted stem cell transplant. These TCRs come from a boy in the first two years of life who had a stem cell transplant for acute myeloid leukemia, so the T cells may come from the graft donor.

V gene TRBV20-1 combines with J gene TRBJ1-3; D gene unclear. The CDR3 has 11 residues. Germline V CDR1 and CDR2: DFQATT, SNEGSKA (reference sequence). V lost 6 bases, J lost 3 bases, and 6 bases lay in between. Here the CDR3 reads CSALYGNTIYF. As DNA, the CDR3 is TGCAGTGCCCTATATGGAAACACCATATATTTT.

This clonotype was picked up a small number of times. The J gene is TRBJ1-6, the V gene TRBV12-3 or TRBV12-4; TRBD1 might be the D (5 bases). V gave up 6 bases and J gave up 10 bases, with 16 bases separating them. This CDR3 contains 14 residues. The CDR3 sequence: CASRTGGGESPLHF. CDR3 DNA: TGTGCCAGCAGGACCGGCGGGGGAGAATCACCCCTCCACTTT.

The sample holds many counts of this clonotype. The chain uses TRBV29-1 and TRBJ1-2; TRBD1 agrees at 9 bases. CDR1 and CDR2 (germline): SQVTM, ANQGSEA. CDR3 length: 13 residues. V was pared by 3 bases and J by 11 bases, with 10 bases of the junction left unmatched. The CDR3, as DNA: TGCAGCGTTGACTTGGGACAGGGCGGGGTTTACACCTTC. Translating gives CSVDLGQGGVYTF.

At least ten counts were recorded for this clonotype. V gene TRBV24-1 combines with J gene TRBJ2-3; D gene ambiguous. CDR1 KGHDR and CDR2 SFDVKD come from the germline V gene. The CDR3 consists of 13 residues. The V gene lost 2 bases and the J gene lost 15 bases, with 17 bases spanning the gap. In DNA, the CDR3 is TGTGCCACCAGTGATTCAGGACCCAGTACGGCATATTTT. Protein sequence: CATSDSGPSTAYF.

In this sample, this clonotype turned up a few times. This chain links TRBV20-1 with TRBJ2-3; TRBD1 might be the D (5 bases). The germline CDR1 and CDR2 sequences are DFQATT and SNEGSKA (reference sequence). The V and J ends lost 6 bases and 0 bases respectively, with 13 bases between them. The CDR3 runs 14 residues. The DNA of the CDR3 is TGCAGTGCACCAGGGTTTACTAGCACAGATACGCAGTATTTT. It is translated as CSAPGFTSTDTQYF.

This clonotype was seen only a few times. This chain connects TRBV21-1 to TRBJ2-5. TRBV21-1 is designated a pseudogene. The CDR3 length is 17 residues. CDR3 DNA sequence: TGTGCCAGCAGCAAAGGGCTGGTTTGGCAGGTACAAGAGACCCAGTACTTC. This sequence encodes CASSKGLVWQVQETQYF.

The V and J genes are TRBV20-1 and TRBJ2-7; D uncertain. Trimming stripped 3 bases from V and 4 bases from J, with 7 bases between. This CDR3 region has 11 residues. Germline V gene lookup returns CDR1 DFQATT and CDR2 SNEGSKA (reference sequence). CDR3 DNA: TGCAGTGCTAGGGTAGATTACGAGCAGTACTTC. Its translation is CSARVDYEQYF.

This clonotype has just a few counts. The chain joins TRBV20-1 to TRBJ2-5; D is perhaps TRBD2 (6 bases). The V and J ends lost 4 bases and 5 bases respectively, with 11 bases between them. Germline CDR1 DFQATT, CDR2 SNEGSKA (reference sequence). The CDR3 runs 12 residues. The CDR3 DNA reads TGCAGTGCTACCGGGAGCCGGGAGACCCAGTACTTC. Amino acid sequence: CSATGSRETQYF.

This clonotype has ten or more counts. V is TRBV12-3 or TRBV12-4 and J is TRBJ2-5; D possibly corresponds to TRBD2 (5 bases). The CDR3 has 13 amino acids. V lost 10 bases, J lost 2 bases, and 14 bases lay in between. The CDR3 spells CATSGVGQETQYF. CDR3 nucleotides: TGTGCCACGAGCGGTGTAGGGCAAGAGACCCAGTACTTC.

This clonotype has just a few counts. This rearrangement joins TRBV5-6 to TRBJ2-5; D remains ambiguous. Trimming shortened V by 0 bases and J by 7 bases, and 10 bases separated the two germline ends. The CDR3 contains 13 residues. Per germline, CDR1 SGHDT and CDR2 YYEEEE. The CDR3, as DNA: TGTGCCAGCAGCTTGGGCTCTATGTGGACCCAGTACTTC. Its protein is CASSLGSMWTQYF.

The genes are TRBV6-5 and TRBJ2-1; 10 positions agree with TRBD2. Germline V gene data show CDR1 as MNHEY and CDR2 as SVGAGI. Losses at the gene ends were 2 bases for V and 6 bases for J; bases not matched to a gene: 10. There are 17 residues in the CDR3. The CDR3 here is CASSYKRGGFVPNEQFF. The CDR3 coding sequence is TGTGCCAGCAGTTACAAGCGGGGGGGCTTTGTGCCCAATGAGCAGTTCTTC.

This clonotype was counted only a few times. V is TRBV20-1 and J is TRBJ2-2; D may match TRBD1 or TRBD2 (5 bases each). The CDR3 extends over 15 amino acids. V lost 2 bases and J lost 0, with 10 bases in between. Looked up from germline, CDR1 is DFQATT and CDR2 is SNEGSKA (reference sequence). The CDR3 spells CSARTGPSNTGELFF. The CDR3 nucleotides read TGCAGTGCTAGAACGGGGCCTTCGAACACCGGGGAGCTGTTTTTT.

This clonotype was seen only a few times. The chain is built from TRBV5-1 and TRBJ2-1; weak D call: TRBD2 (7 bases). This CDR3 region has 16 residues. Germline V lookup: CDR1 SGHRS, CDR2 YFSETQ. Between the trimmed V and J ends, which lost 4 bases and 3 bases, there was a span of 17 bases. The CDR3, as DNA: TGCGCCAGCAGCCCCGGGGGCGGGACTAACTACAATGAGCAGTTCTTC. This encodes CASSPGGGTNYNEQFF.

CDR3 region: CASSFTALPGELFF. For the CDR3, the DNA is TGTGCCAGCAGTTTTACAGCCCTCCCCGGGGAGCTGTTTTTT. The genes are TRBV12-3 or TRBV12-4 and TRBJ2-2; no firm D call. The CDR3 is 14 amino acids. V lost 3 bases and J 6 bases, leaving 11 bases between the germline ends.

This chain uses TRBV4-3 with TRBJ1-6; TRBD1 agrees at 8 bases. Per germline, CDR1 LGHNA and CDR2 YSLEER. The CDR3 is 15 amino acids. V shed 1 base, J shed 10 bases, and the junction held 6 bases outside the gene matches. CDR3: CASSQAQGARSPLHF. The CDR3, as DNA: TGCGCCAGCAGCCAAGCGCAGGGGGCTCGGTCACCCCTCCACTTT.

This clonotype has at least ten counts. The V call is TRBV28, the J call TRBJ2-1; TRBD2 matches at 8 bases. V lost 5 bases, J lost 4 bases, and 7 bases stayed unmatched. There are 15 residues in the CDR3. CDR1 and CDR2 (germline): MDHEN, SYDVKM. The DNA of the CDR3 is TGTGCCAGCAGTGTGTCGGGACTAGATTACAATGAGCAGTTCTTC. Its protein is CASSVSGLDYNEQFF.

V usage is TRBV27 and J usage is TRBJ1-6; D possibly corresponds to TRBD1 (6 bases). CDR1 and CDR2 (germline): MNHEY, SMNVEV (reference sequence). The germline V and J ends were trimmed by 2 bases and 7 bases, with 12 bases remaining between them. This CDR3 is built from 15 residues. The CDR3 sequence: CASSLTGSANSPLHF. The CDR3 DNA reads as TGTGCCAGCAGTTTAACAGGGTCGGCCAATTCACCCCTCCACTTT.

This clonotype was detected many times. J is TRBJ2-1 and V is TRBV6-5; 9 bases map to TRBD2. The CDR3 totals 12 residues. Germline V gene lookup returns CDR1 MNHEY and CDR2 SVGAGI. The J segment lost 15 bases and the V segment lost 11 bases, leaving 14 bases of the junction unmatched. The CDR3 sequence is CASAPAGGDRFF. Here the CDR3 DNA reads TGTGCCTCCGCCCCGGCGGGAGGGGATAGGTTCTTC.

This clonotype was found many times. CDR3 amino acids: CASSPGTAYNEQFF. The CDR3 coding sequence is TGCGCCAGCAGTCCCGGGACAGCTTACAATGAGCAGTTCTTC. The chain employs TRBV5-1 and TRBJ2-1; 7 positions agree with TRBD1. The CDR3 spans 14 residues. V trimming: 5 bases; J trimming: 4 bases; junction bases outside the gene matches: 6. The germline V gene encodes CDR1 SGHRS and CDR2 YFSETQ.

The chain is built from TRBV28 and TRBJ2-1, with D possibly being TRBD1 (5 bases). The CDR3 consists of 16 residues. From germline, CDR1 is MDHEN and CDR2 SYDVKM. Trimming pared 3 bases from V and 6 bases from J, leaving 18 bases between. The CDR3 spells CASSFYGHVGVNEQFF. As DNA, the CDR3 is TGTGCCAGCAGTTTCTACGGGCACGTAGGGGTCAATGAGCAGTTCTTC.

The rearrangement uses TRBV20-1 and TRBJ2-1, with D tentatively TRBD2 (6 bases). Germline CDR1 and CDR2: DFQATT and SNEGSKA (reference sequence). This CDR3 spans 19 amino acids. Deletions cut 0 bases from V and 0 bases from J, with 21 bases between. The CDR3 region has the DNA TGCAGTGCTAGAGATAGCGGCGGGGTGGCCCCAGGCTCCTACAATGAGCAGTTCTTC. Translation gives CSARDSGGVAPGSYNEQFF.

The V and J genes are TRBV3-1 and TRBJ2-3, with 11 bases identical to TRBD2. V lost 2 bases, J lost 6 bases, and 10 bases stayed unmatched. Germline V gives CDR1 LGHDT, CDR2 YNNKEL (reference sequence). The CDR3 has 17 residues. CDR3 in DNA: TGTGCCAGCAGCCAACTCCGGGGTAGCGGGGGGGCCGATACGCAGTATTTT. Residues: CASSQLRGSGGADTQYF.

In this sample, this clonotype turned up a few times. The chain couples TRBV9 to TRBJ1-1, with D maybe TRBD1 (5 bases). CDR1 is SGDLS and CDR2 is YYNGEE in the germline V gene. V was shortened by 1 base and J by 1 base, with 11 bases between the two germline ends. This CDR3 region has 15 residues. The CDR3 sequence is CASSVQGRPNTEAFF. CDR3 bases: TGTGCCAGCAGCGTACAGGGACGGCCGAACACTGAAGCTTTCTTT.

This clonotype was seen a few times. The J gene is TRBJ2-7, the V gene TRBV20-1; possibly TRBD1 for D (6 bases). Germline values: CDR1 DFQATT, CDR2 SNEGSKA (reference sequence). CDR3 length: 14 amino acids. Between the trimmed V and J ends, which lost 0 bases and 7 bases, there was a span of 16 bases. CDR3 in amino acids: CSARDPAGAGEQYF. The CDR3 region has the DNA TGCAGTGCTAGAGATCCGGCAGGGGCAGGGGAGCAGTACTTC.

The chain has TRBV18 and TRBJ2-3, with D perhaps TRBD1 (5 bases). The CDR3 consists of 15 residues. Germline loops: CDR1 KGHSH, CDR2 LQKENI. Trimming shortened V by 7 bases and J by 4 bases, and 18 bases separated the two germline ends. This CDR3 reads CASFDRIRAADTQYF. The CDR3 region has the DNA TGTGCCAGCTTCGATCGGATCAGGGCGGCAGATACGCAGTATTTT.

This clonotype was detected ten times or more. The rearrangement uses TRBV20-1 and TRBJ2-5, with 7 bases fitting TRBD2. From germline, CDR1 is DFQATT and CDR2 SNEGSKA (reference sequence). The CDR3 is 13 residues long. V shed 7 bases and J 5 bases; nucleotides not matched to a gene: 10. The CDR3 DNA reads TGCAGTGGAATAGTTCCCGGGGGGGAGACCCAGTACTTC. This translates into CSGIVPGGETQYF.

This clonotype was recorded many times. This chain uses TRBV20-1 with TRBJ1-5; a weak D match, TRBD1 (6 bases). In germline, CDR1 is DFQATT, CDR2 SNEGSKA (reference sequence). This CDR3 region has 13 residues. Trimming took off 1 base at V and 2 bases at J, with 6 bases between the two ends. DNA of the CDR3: TGCAGTGCTAGAGCAGGGGGCAATCAGCCCCAGCATTTT. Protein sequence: CSARAGGNQPQHF.

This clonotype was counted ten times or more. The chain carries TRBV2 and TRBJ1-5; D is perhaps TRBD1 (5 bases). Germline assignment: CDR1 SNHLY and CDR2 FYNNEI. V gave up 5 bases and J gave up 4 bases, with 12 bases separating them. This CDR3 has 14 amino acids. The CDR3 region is CASSKTGRNQPQHF. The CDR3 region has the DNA TGTGCCAGCAGTAAAACGGGACGGAATCAGCCCCAGCATTTT.

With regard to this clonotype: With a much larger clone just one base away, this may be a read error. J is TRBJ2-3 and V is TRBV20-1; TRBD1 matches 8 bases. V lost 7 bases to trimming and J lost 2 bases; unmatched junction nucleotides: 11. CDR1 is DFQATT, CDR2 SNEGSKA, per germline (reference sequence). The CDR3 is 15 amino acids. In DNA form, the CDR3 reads TGCAGTGGTACCAGGGGGCGGGGTAACACAGATACGCAGTATTTT. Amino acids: CSGTRGRGNTDTQYF.

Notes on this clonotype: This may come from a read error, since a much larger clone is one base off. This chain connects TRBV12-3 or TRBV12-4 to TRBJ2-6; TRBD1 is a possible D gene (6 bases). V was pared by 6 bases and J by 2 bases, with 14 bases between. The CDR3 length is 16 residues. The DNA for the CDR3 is TGTGCCAGCAGACCCAACCCAGGGGCTGGGGCCAACGTCCTGACTTTC. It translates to CASRPNPGAGANVLTF.

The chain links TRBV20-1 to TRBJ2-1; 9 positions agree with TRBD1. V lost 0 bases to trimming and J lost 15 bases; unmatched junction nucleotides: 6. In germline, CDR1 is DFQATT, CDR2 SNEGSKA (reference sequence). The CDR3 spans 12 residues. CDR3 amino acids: CSARELDRGPFF. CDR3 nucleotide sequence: TGCAGTGCTAGAGAATTGGACAGGGGACCGTTCTTC.